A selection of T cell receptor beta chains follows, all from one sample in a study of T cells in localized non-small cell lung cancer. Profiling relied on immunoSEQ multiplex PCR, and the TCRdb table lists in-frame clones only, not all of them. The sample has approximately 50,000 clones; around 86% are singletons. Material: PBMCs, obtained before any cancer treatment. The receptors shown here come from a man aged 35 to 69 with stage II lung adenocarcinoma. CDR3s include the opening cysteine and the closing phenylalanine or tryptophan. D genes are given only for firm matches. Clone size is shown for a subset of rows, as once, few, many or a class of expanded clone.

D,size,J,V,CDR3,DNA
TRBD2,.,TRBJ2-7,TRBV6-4,CASLELAGGLGSYEQYF,TGTGCCAGCTTGGAACTAGCGGGGGGCCTCGGGAGCTACGAGCAGTACTTC
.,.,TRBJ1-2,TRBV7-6,CASSEGRGSQRGYTF,TGTGCCAGCAGCGAGGGGAGGGGAAGTCAGCGGGGCTACACCTTC
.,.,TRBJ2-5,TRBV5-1,CASSLGQYETQYF,TGCGCCAGCAGCCTCGGACAGTATGAGACCCAGTACTTC
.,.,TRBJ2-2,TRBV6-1,CASSEAPAGGELFF,TGTGCCAGCAGTGAAGCCCCGGCGGGCGGGGAGCTGTTTTTT
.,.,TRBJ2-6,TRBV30,CAWSVIRRTSGANVLTF,TGTGCCTGGAGTGTAATCCGGCGGACCTCTGGGGCCAACGTCCTGACTTTC
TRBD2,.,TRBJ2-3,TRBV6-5,CASSRTSGRTDTQYF,TGTGCCAGCAGCCGGACTAGCGGGAGGACAGATACGCAGTATTTT
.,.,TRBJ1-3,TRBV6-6,CASSLNLRGNTIYF,TGTGCCAGCAGCTTAAATCTCCGGGGAAACACCATATATTTT
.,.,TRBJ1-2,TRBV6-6,CASSASLRQTYGYTF,TGTGCCAGCAGCGCGAGCCTTCGACAGACCTATGGCTACACCTTC
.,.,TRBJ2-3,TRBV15,CATSRVRSLSVDTQYF,TGTGCCACCAGCAGAGTACGTTCCCTGTCCGTAGATACGCAGTATTTT
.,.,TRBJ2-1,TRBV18,CASSPLGLGRYGHNEQFF,TGTGCCAGCTCACCATTAGGGTTAGGGAGATACGGGCACAATGAGCAGTTCTTC
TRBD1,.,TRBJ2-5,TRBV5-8,CASSLGQGIGQETQYF,TGTGCCAGCAGCTTGGGACAGGGGATCGGCCAAGAGACCCAGTACTTC
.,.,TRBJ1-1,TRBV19,CASSTRDSKLRDEAFF,TGTGCCAGTAGTACTCGGGATTCTAAATTAAGGGACGAAGCTTTCTTT
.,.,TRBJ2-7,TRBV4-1,CASSQDNRGLYEQYF,TGCGCCAGCAGCCAAGATAATAGAGGCCTCTACGAGCAGTACTTC
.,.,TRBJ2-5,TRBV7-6,CASSLGPRQRIEETQYF,TGTGCCAGCAGCTTAGGCCCCCGACAGCGGATCGAAGAGACCCAGTACTTC
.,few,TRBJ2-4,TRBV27,CASSSTENIQYF,TGTGCCAGCAGTTCCACTGAAAACATTCAGTACTTC
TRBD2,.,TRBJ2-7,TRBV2,CASMDSGGVNEQYF,TGTGCCAGCATGGATAGCGGGGGGGTAAACGAGCAGTACTTC
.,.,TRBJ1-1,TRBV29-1,CSVFGGGIAFF,TGCAGCGTTTTTGGGGGGGGGATAGCTTTCTTT
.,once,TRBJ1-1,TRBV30,CAWIRARDTEAFF,TGTGCCTGGATAAGGGCCAGAGACACTGAAGCTTTCTTT
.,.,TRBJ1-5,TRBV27,CASRRGSRSNQPQHF,TGTGCCAGCAGGAGAGGTAGTAGGAGCAATCAGCCCCAGCATTTT
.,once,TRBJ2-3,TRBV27,CASKGARENSPDTQYF,TGTGCCAGCAAGGGCGCCCGGGAGAATAGTCCAGATACGCAGTATTTT
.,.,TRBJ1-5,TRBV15,CATSRGGSPSNQPQHF,TGTGCCACCAGCAGGGGGGGGTCCCCGAGCAATCAGCCCCAGCATTTT
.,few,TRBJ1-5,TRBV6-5,CASSYRENQPQHF,TGTGCCAGCAGTTACAGGGAGAATCAGCCCCAGCATTTT
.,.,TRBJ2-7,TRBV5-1,CATTLGQGGSEQYF,TGCGCCACCACTCTTGGACAGGGAGGGAGCGAGCAGTACTTC
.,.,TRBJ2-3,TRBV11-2,CASSLDADTQYF,TGTGCCAGCAGCTTAGATGCGGATACGCAGTATTTT
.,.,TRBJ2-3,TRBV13,CASSPPTSDTQYF,TGTGCCAGCAGCCCCCCCACATCTGATACGCAGTATTTT
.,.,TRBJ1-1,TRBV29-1,CSVGENTEAFF,TGCAGCGTAGGAGAGAACACTGAAGCTTTCTTT
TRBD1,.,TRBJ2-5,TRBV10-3,CAISAPGQGKETQYF,TGTGCCATCAGCGCCCCGGGACAGGGTAAAGAGACCCAGTACTTC